This T cell receptor (beta chain) was recovered during a study of tumor-infiltrating lymphocytes in primary liver carcinoma. With around 490 ng total RNA as template and a constant-region primer, TCR beta cDNA was made. Employing slightly modified ARM-PCR, three nested multiplex PCR rounds were run, and these gave rise to the TCR beta libraries. A C-beta reverse primer and TRBV1-TRBV30 forward primers served in each of the first two PCR rounds, at roughly 10 cycles apiece. TCRdb processed the multiplex PCR reads anew with MiXCR; each CDR3 protein has one entry. In the table there are around 330,000 distinct CDR3 sequences, about three fifths of which are singletons. The germline V gene encodes CDR1 SGHAT and CDR2 FQNNGV. Between the trimmed V and J ends, which lost 7 bases and 4 bases, there was a span of 10 bases. The CDR3 has 12 amino acids. Both blood RNA, taken from unsorted whole blood, and germline DNA were extracted.

The sequenced material came from peripheral blood. The V gene is TRBV11-2, the J gene TRBJ1-2; the D is unclear. The receptor comes from a young woman with primary liver carcinoma and hepatitis B virus infection. DNA for the CDR3: TGTGCCAGCACCGAAGTTCTCTATGGCTACACCTTC. This sequence encodes CASTEVLYGYTF.